This TCR beta chain derives from a study of shared clonotypes between healthy human individuals. Study-level points and caveats: Donor clonotype sharing was expected to depend on sequencing depth. Few donors restricted represented genetic and exposure-history diversity. Clonotype sharing across several donors was observed for around 5% of naive CD4 clonotypes.

This CDR3 has 14 amino acids. The V end was cut by 5 bases, the J end by 1 base, with 9 bases between. The germline gives CDR1 MNHEY, CDR2 SVGAGI. At the deep level, the assay was run. The protocol was immunoSEQ multiplex PCR, while the TCRdb copy is restricted to in-frame clones and leaves out a portion. The data show millions of clones, roughly 96% seen once. A word on this clone: Its antigen is undetermined.

The V gene is TRBV6-5, the J gene TRBJ2-1; the D gene is possibly TRBD2 (5 bases). Source material: naive CD4+ T cells sorted from blood. Subset described: CD45RA+ positively selected. This TCR derives from a man aged 18 to 29 in good health. Here the CDR3 reads CASSNGVSYNEQFF. In DNA form, the CDR3 reads TGTGCCAGCAGTAACGGGGTTTCCTACAATGAGCAGTTCTTC.